This T cell receptor (beta chain) emerged from a study of T-cell memory formation after mild COVID-19. Constant-segment primers were used for 5'RACE, and the resulting TCR alpha and TCR beta cDNA libraries carried sample barcodes and UMIs. TCRdb redid the calling of the 5' RACE reads with MiXCR, one entry per CDR3 protein. The repertoire holds hundreds of thousands of distinct CDR3 sequences, with more than 15% as singletons. The germline V gene encodes CDR1 MDHEN and CDR2 SYDVKM. CDR3 length equals 16 residues. Losses at the gene ends were 5 bases for V and 0 bases for J; bases not matched to a gene: 10. General study points: CD4/CD8 balance characterized clones contracting day 15 to 85, and CD4+ skew characterized later expanders. A subset of responding clones appeared in pre-infection memory, suggesting cross-reactive memory joined.

A note on this clonotype: Its cognate antigen is unknown.

This TCR derives from a young man who had mild COVID-19 (a few samples of this study predate the infection). Cell type and time point are not known. Sequenced material: PBMCs or a T cell subset sorted from them (not recorded which). The gene calls are TRBV28 and TRBJ2-7; TRBD1 matches at 7 bases. In DNA, the CDR3 is TGTGCCAGCAGTGCGGACTGGACAGGTGACTCCTACGAGCAGTACGTC. The encoded protein is CASSADWTGDSYEQYV.